This section outlines one TCR beta chain sequence together with its context. Its recognized antigen is unknown. Base qualities are not recorded, but no much larger clone differs from it by a single base. TCRbeta CDR3 regions were amplified from genomic DNA using the immunoSEQ Assay, a bias-controlled multiplex PCR. The study's own analysis went as follows. The number of nucleated cells in each sample was estimated by amplification of reference gene primers within the assay. To quantify the absolute abundance of each unique TCRbeta CDR3 rearrangement, sequence reads were collapsed and filtered. For each sample, productive Simpson clonality was calculated as the square root of Simpson's diversity index over productive rearrangements. The immuneACCESS repertoire file appears here via TCRdb, limited to in-frame rearrangements. These files lack a portion of the clones; in checked studies, under half of the deficit traces to unresolved V genes, and the cause of the others is not known. That table is the source of V, J and clone size, and D and trimming were worked out from the DNA. Within this sample are tens of thousands of clones, with around 92% of them counted one time only. The biggest ten clones account for around 2.4% of the sample.

Whole blood was collected in K2EDTA tubes by collaborating institutions according to the institutions' own protocols. For TCRbeta analysis, collaborator samples were shipped as frozen whole blood, as isolated PBMCs, or as DNA extracted from either sample type. This entry belongs to a study of blood T cell repertoires in COVID-19 (dated by TCRdb to the early 2020s). Looking at the study overall: Samples from collaborators originated in the United States, Italy and Spain and spanned both the acute and convalescent phases of COVID-19. The repertoires were released in a freely available public database meant as a resource for research on the immune response to SARS-CoV-2. The samples were drawn from two sources: the first 160 participants of the ongoing ImmuneRACE study, and over 950 subjects contributed by 6 global collaborators. The prospective study material was composed of cDNA or gDNA derived from T cells, B-cell-depleted T cells, or PBMCs. Where HLA class I and class II types were available, the types were taken from metadata supplied by the sample provider, not from assay-based typing. Nearly every sample came with metadata listing a de-identified subject ID, COVID-19 status, age in years and sex. Deeply sampled blood TCRbeta repertoires from subjects exposed to, actively infected with, or recovered from COVID-19 were included in the dataset.

Measured from the cysteine to the phenylalanine, the CDR3 is 13 residues long. Only the CDR3 DNA stays, 39 bases, in frame from base 1. Via the germline V gene, CDR1 is SNHLY and CDR2 FYNNEI. From V the trimming removes 6 bases and from J it removes 11 bases, while the gene matches leave 10 bases of the junction unaccounted for. Here is what the overall study found, with its caveats: The quantity of clinical and demographic metadata differed by source and by participant and was supplied without curation.

This receptor was taken from a man aged 50-60 years with active COVID-19. The receptor chain draws on TRBV2 and TRBJ1-1; the central 9 bases match TRBD1. The sequencing sample was made of peripheral blood. The CDR3 reads CASRAQGAVDAFF. The nucleotide sequence reads TGTGCCAGCAGGGCACAGGGGGCGGTGGATGCTTTCTTT.